In its sample, the clone carrying this T cell receptor beta chain was seen a few times. PBMCs were obtained from 9.5 to 10 ml fresh peripheral blood. These data originate in a study of T cells in Graves' hyperthyroidism and ophthalmopathy. Study-wide background: Peripheral blood specimens were obtained at initial diagnosis, prior to any treatment.

Template material for amplifying TCR beta CDR3 regions consisted of RNA transcripts. HTBI primers drove first-round RT-PCR of the TCR CDR3. TCRdb reanalysed the multiplex PCR reads using MiXCR and keeps one entry per CDR3 protein. The repertoire holds around 340,000 distinct CDR3 sequences, with about 18% as singletons. V lost 6 bases and J lost 4; bases outside the gene matches: 3. CDR1 is MNHNS, CDR2 SASEGT, per germline. The CDR3 is made up of 14 amino acids. The chain joins TRBV6-1 to TRBJ2-5, with 12 positions matching TRBD2. This receptor was taken from a woman aged 45 to 65 with Graves' hyperthyroidism. The sample consisted of blood. Here the CDR3 DNA reads TGTGCCAGCAGGACGACTAGCGGGAGAGAGACCCAGTACTTC. Residues: CASRTTSGRETQYF.